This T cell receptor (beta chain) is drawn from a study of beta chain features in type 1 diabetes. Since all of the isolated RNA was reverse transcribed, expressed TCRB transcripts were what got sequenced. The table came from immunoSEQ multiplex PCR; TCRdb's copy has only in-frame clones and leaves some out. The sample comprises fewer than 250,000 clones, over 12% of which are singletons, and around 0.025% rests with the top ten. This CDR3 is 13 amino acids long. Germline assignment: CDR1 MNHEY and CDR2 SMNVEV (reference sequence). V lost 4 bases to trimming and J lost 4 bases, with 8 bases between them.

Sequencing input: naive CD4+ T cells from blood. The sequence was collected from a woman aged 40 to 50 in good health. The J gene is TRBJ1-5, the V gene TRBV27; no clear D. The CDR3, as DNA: TGTGCCAGCAGTTCCGACTGGAATCAGCCCCAGCATTTT. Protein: CASSSDWNQPQHF.